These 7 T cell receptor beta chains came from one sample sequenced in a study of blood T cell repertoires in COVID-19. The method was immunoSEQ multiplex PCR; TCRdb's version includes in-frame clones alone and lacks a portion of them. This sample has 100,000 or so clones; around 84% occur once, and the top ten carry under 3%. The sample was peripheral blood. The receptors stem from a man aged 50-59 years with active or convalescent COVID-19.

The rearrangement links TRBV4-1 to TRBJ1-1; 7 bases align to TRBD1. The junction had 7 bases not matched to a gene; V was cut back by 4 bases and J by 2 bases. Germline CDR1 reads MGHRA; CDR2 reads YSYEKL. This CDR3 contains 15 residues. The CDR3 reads CASSLGRTGNTEAFF. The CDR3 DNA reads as TGCGCCAGCAGCCTAGGACGGACAGGTAACACTGAAGCTTTCTTT.

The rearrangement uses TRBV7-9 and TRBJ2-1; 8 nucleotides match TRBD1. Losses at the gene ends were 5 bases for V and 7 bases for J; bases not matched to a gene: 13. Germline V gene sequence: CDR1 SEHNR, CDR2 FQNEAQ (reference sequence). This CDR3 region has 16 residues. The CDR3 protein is CASSLPAQGAENEQFF. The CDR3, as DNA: TGTGCCAGCAGCCTCCCGGCCCAGGGGGCCGAGAATGAGCAGTTCTTC.

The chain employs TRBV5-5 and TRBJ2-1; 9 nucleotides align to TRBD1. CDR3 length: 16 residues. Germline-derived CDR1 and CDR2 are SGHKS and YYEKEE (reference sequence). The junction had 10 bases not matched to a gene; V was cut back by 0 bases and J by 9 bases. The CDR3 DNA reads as TGTGCCAGCAGCTTGGAGGGGACAGGGAGGCAGGGTGAGCAGTTCTTC. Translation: CASSLEGTGRQGEQFF. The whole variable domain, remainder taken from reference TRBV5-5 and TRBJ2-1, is DAGVTQSPTHLIKTRGQQVTLRCSPISGHKSVSWYQQVLGQGPQFIFQYYEKEERGRGNFPDRFSARQFPNYSSELNVNALLLGDSALYLCASSLEGTGRQGEQFFGPGTRLTVL.

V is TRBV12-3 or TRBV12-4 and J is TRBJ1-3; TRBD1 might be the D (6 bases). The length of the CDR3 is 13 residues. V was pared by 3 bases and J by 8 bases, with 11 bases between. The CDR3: CASSFGGADTIYF. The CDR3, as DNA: TGTGCCAGCAGTTTCGGGGGGGCGGACACCATATATTTT.

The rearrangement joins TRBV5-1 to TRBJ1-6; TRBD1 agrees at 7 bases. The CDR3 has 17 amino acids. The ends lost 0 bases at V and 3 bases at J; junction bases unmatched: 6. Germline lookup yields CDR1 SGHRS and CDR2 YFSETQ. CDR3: CASSLVLDRRYNSPLHF. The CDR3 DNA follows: TGCGCCAGCAGCTTGGTTCTGGACAGGCGCTATAATTCACCCCTCCACTTT.

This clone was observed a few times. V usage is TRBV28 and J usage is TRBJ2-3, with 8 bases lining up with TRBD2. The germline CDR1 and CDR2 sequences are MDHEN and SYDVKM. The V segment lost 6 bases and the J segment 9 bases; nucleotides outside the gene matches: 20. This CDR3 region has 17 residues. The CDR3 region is CASSPSRLAGLGRTQYF. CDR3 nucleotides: TGTGCCAGCAGCCCCAGTCGCCTAGCGGGCTTGGGTCGAACGCAGTATTTT.

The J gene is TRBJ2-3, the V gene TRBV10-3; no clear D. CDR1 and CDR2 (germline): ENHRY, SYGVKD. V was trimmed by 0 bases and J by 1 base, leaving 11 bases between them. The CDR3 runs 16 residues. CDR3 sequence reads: CAISESSGIGTDTQYF. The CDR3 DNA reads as TGTGCCATCAGTGAGTCGTCGGGTATTGGCACAGATACGCAGTATTTT.